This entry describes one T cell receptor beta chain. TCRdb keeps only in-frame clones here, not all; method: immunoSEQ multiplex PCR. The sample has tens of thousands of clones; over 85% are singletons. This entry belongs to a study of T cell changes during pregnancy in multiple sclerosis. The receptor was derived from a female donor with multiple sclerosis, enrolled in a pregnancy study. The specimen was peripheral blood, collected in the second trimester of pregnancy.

This chain's CDR3 is CASSYSRTHGIYGYTF. Written as DNA, the CDR3 is TGTGCCAGCAGTTACTCGAGGACACACGGAATCTATGGCTACACCTTC. The genes are TRBV6-5 and TRBJ1-2, with a possible D match to TRBD1 (5 bases). Germline values: CDR1 MNHEY, CDR2 SVGAGI. The V end lost 0 bases, the J end lost 4 bases, and 15 bases lay between the germline ends. The CDR3 consists of 16 residues.